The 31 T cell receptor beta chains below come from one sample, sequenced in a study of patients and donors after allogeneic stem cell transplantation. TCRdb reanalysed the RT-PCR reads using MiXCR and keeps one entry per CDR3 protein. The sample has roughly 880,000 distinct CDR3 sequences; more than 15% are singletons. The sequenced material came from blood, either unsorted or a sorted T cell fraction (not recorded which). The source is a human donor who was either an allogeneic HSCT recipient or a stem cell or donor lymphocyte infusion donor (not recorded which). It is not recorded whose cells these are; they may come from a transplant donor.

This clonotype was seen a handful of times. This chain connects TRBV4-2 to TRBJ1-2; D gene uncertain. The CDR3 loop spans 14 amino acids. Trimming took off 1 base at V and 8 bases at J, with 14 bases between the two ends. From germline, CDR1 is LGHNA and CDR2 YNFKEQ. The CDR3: CASSQVVTGPGYTF. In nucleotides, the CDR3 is TGTGCCAGCAGCCAAGTAGTAACTGGACCGGGCTACACCTTC.

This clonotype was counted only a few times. CDR3 loop: CASSLGFGTGTNEKLFF. The CDR3 DNA reads TGCGCCAGCAGCTTGGGGTTCGGGACCGGGACTAATGAAAAACTGTTTTTT. The V call is TRBV5-1, the J call TRBJ1-4; the D gene is possibly TRBD1 (5 bases). The CDR3 spans 17 residues. Trimming shortened V by 0 bases and J by 2 bases, and 14 bases separated the two germline ends. The V gene's germline CDR1 is SGHRS and CDR2 YFSETQ.

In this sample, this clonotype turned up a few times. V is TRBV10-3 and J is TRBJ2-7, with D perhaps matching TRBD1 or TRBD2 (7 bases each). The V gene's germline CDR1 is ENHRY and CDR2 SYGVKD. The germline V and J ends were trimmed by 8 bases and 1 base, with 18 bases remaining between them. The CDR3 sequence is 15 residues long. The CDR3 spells CAIRRGRGPSYEQYF. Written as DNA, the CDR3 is TGTGCCATCCGGAGGGGGCGGGGGCCTTCCTACGAGCAGTACTTC.

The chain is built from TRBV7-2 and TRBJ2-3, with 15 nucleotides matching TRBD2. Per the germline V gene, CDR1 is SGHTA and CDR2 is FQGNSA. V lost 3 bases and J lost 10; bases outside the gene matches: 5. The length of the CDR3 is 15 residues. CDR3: CASSFGTSGGIAQYF. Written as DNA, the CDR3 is TGTGCCAGCAGCTTCGGGACTAGCGGGGGGATCGCGCAGTATTTT.

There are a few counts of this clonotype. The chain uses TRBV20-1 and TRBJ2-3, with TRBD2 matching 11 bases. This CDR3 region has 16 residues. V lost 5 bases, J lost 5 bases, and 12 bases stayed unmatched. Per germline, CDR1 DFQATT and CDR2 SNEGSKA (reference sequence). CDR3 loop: CSAASSGRSGGDTQYF. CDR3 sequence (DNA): TGCAGTGCTGCTTCTAGCGGGAGGAGCGGGGGAGATACGCAGTATTTT.

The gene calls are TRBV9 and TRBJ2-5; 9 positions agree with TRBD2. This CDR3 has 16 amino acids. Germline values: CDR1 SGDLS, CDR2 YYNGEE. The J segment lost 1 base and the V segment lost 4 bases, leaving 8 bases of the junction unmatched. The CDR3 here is CASSPGVAGAQETQYF. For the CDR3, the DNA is TGTGCCAGCAGCCCCGGTGTAGCGGGGGCCCAAGAGACCCAGTACTTC.

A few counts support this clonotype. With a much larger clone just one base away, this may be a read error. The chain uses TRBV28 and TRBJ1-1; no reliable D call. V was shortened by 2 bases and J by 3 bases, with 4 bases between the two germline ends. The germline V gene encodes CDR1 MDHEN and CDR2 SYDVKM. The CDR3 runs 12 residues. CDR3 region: CASSLAYTEAFF. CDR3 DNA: TGTGCCAGCAGTTTAGCTTACACTGAAGCTTTCTTT.

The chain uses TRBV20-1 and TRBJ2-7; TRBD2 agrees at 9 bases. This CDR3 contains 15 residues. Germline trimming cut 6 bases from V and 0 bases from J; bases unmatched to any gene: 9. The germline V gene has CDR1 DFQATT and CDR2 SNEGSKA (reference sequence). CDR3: CSAAVGTSFSYEQYF. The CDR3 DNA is TGCAGTGCCGCAGTGGGGACTAGCTTCTCCTACGAGCAGTACTTC.

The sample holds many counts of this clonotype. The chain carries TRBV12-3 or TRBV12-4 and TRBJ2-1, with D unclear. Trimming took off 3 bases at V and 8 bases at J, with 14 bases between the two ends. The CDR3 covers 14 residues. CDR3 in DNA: TGTGCCAGCAGTTTGCGTGGGTTGCACGATGAGCAGTTCTTC. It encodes CASSLRGLHDEQFF.

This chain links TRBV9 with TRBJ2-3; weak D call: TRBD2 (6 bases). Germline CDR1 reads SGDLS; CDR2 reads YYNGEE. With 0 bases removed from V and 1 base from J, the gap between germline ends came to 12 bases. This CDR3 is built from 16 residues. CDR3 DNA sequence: TGTGCCAGCAGCGTAGCTCTGGGCGGGGGCACAGATACGCAGTATTTT. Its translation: CASSVALGGGTDTQYF.

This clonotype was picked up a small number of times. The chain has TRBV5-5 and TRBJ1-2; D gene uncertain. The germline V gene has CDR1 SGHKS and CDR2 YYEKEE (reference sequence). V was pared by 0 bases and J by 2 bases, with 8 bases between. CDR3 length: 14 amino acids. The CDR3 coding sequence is TGTGCCAGCAGCTTGGGGCCACAGAACTATGGCTACACCTTC. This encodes CASSLGPQNYGYTF.

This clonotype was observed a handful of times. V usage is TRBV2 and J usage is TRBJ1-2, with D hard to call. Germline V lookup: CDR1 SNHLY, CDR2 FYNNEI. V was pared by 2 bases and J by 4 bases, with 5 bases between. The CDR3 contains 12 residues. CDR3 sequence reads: CASSEYGYGYTF. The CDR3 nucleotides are TGTGCCAGCAGTGAATACGGCTATGGCTACACCTTC.

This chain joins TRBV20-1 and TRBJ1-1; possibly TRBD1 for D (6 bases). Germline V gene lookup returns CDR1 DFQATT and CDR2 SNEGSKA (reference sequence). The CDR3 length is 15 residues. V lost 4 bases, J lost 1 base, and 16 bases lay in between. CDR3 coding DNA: TGCAGTGCTAAGTTAATTGCACAGGGGAACACTGAAGCTTTCTTT. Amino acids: CSAKLIAQGNTEAFF.

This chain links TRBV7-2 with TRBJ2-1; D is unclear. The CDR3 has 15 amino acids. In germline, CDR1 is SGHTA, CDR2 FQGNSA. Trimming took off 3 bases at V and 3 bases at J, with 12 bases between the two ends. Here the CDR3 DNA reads TGTGCCAGCAGCTTGGTGGCAGGTAACTACAATGAGCAGTTCTTC. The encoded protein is CASSLVAGNYNEQFF.

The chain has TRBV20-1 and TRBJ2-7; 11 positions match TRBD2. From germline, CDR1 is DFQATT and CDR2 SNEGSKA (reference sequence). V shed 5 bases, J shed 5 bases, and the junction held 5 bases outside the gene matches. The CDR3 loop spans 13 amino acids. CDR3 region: CSAGSGRANEQYF. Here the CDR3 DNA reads TGCAGTGCTGGTAGCGGGAGGGCCAACGAGCAGTACTTC.

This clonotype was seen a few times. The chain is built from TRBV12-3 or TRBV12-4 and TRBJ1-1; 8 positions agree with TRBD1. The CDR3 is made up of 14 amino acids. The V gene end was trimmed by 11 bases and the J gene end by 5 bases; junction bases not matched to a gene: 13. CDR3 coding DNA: TGTGCCGGAACTGGAGACAGGGGTAGAACTGAAGCTTTCTTT. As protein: CAGTGDRGRTEAFF.

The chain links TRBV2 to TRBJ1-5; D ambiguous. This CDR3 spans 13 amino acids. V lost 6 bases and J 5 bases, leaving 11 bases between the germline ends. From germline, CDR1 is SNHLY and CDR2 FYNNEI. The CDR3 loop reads CASRATADQPQHF. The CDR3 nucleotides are TGTGCCAGCAGGGCGACGGCGGATCAGCCCCAGCATTTT.

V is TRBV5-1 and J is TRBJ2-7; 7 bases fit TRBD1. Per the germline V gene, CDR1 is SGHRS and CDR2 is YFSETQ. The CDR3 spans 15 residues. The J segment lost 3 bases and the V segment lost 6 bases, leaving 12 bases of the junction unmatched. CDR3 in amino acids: CASTYDGQVGYEQYF. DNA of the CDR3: TGCGCCAGCACCTACGACGGACAGGTGGGCTACGAGCAGTACTTC.

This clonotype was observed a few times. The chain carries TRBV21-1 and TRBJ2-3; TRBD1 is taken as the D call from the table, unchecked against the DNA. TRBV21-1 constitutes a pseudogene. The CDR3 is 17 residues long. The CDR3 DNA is TGTGCCAGCAGCAAAGCTGGTGAGGGGACAAACACAGATACGCAGTATTTT. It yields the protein CASSKAGEGTNTDTQYF.

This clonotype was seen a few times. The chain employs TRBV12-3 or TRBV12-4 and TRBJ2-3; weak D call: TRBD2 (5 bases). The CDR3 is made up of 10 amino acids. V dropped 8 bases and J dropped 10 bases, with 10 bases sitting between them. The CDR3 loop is CASGGVAQYF. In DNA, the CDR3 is TGTGCCAGCGGAGGAGTGGCGCAGTATTTT.

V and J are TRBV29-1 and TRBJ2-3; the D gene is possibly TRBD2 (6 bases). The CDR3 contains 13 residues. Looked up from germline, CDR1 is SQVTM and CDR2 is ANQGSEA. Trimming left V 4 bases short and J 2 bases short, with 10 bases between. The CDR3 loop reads CSVGRENTDTQYF. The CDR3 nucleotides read TGCAGCGTTGGCCGGGAGAACACAGATACGCAGTATTTT.

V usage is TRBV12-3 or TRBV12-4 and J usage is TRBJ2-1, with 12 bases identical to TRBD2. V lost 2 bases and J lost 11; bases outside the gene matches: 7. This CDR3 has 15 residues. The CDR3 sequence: CASSLYTGLAGKQFF. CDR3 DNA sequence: TGTGCCAGCAGTTTATACACCGGACTAGCGGGGAAGCAGTTCTTC.

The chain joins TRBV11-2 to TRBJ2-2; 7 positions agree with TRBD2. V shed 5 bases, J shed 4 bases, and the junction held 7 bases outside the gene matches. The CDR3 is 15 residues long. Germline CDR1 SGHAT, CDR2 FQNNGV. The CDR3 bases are TGTGCCAGCAGCCTCCGGGACTACCTCACCGGGGAGCTGTTTTTT. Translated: CASSLRDYLTGELFF.

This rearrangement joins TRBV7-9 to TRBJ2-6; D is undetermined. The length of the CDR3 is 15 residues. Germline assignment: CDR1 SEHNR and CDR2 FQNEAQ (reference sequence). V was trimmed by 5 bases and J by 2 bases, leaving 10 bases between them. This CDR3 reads CASSLTETGANVLTF. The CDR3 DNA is TGTGCCAGCAGCCTGACGGAAACTGGGGCCAACGTCCTGACTTTC.

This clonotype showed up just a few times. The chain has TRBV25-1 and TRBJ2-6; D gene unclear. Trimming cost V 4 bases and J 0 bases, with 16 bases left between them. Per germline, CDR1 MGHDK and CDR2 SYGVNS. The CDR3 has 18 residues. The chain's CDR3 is CASSGERQSYSGANVLTF. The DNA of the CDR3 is TGTGCCAGCAGTGGAGAGAGGCAGTCCTACTCTGGGGCCAACGTCCTGACTTTC.

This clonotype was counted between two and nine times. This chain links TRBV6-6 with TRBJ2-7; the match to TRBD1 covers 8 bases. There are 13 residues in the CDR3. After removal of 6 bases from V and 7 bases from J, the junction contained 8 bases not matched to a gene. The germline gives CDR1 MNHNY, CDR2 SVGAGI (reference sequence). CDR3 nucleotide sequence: TGTGCCAGCAGCGTAGACAGGGGTGGGGAGCAGTACTTC. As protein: CASSVDRGGEQYF.

CDR3 DNA: TGTGCCACCAGCACCCGGGCTCGGCAAACCGGGGAGCTGTTTTTT. Translation: CATSTRARQTGELFF. The V call is TRBV15, the J call TRBJ2-2; D is unresolved. Germline V gene sequence: CDR1 LNHNV, CDR2 YYDKDF (reference sequence). This CDR3 spans 15 amino acids. The V and J ends lost 4 bases and 5 bases respectively, with 14 bases between them.

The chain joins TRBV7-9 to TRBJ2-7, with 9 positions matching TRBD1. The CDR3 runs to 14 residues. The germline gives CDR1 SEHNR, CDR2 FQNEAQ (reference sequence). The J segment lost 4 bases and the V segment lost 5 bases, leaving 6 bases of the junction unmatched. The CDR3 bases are TGTGCCAGCAGCAACCGGGACAGGGTGTACGAGCAGTACTTC. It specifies CASSNRDRVYEQYF.

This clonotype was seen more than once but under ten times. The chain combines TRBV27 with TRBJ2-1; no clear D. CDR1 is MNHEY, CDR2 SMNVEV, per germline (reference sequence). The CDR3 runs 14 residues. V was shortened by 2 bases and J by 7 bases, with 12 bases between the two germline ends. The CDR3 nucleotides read TGTGCCAGCAGTTTAAAAGGCTTCGAGAATGAGCAGTTCTTC. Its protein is CASSLKGFENEQFF.

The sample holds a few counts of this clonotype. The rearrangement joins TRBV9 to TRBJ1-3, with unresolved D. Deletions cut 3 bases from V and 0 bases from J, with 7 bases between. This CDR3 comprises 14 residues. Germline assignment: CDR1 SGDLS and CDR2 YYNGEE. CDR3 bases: TGTGCCAGCAGCGGCCCGTTCTCTGGAAACACCATATATTTT. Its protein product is CASSGPFSGNTIYF.

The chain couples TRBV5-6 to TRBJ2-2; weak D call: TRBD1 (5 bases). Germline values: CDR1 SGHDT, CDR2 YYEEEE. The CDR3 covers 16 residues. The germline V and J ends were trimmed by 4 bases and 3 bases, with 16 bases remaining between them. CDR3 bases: TGTGCCAGCAGCACTTTCGTCGGCAGGGACACCGGGGAGCTGTTTTTT. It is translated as CASSTFVGRDTGELFF.